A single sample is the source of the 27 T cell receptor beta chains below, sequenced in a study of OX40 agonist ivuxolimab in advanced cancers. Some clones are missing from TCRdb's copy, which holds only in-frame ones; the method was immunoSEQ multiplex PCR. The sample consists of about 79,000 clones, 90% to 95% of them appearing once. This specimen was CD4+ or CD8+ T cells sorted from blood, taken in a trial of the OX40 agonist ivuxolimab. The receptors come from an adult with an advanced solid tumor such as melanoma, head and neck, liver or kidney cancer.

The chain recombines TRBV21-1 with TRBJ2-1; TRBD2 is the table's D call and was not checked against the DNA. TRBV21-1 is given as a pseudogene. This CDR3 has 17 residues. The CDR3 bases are TGTGCCACGAACCACATACCTAGCGGGAGGGCCTCTTTAGAGCAGTTCTTC. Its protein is CATNHIPSGRASLEQFF.

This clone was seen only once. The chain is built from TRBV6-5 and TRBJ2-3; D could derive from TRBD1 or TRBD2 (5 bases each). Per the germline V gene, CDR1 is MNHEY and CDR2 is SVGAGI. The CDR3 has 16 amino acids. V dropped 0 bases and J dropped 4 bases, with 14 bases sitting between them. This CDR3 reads CASSYSTRGGADTQYF. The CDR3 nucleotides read TGTGCCAGCAGTTACTCGACGCGTGGGGGAGCAGATACGCAGTATTTT.

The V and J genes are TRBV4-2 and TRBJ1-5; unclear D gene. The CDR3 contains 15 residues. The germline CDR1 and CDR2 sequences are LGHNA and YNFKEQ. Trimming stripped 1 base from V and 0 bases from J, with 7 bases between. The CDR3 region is CASSQGQASNQPQHF. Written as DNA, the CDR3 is TGTGCCAGCAGCCAAGGGCAGGCTAGCAATCAGCCCCAGCATTTT.

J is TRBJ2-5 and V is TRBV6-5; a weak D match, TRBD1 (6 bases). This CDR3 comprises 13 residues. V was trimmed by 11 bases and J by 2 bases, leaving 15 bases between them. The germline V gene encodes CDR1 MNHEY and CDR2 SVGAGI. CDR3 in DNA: TGTGCCGTGCAGGGGAGCCTTCAAGAGACCCAGTACTTC. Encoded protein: CAVQGSLQETQYF.

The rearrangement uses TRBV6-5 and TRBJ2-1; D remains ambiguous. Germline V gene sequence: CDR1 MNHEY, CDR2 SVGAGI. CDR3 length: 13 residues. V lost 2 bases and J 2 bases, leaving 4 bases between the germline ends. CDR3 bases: TGTGCCAGCAGTTACGGGACCTACAATGAGCAGTTCTTC. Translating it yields CASSYGTYNEQFF.

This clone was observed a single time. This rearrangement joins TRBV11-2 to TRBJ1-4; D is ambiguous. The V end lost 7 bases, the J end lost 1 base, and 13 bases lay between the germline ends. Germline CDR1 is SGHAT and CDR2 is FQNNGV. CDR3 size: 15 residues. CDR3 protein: CASTPLIGTNEKLFF. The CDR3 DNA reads TGTGCCAGCACCCCATTAATCGGAACTAATGAAAAACTGTTTTTT.

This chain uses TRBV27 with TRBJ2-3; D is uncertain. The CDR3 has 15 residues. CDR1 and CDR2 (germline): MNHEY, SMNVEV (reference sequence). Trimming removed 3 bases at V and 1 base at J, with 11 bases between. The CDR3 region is CASSLIAIGTDTQYF. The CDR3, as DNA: TGTGCCAGCAGTTTGATCGCCATCGGCACAGATACGCAGTATTTT.

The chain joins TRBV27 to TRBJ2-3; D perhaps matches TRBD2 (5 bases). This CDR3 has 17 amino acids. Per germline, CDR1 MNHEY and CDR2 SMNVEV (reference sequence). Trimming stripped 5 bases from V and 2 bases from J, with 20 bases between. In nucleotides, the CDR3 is TGTGCCAGCAGTACAACCCGTGGGCCGGGGAACACAGATACGCAGTATTTT. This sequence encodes CASSTTRGPGNTDTQYF.

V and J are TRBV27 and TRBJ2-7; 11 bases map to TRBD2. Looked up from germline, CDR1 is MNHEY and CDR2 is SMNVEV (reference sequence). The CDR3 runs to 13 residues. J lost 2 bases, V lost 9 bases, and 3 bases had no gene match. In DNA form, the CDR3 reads TGTGCCAGTTCGACTAGCGGGGCCTACGAGCAGTACTTC. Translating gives CASSTSGAYEQYF.

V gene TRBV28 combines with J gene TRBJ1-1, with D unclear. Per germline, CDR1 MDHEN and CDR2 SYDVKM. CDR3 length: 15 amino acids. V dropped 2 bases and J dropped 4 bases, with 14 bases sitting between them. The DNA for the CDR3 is TGTGCCAGCAGTTTAGGCCTTACATTGGGCACTGAAGCTTTCTTT. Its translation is CASSLGLTLGTEAFF.

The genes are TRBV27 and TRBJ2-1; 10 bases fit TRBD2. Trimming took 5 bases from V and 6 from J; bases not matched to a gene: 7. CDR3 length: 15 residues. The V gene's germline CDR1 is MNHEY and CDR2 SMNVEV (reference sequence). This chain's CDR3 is CASSPTSGNFNEQFF. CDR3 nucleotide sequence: TGTGCCAGCAGTCCCACTAGCGGGAATTTCAATGAGCAGTTCTTC.

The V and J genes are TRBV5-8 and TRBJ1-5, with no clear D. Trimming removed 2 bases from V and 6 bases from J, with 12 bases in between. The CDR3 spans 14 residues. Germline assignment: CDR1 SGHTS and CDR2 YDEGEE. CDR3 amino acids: CASSFSRIPQPQHF. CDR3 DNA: TGTGCCAGCAGCTTCTCCAGAATCCCTCAGCCCCAGCATTTT.

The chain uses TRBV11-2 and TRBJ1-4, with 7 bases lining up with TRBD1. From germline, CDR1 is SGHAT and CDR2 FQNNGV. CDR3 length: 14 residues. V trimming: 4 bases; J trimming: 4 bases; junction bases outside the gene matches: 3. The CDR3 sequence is CASSSGQVNEKLFF. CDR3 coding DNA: TGTGCCAGCAGCTCCGGACAGGTTAATGAAAAACTGTTTTTT.

CDR3 nucleotide sequence: TGTGCCAGCAGCTTAGACGCAGGTGAAGCTTTCTTT. This codes for CASSLDAGEAFF. The genes are TRBV11-2 and TRBJ1-1; D not resolved. The V end lost 0 bases, the J end lost 7 bases, and 6 bases lay between the germline ends. Germline assignment: CDR1 SGHAT and CDR2 FQNNGV. The CDR3 sequence is 12 residues long.

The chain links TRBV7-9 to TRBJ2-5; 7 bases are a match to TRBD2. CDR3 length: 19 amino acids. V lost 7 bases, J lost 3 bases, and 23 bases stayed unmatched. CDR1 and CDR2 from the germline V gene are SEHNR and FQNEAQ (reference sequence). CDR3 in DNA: TGTGCCAGCACCCCGAGGGACCTTGCAGCGGGGTCCCCTGAAGAGACCCAGTACTTC. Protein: CASTPRDLAAGSPEETQYF.

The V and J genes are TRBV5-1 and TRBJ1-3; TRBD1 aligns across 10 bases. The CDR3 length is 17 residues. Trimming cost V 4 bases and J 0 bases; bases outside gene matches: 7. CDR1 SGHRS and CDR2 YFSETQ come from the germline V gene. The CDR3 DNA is TGCGCCAGCAGCGGACCCGACAGGGGGCCCTCTGGAAACACCATATATTTT. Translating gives CASSGPDRGPSGNTIYF.

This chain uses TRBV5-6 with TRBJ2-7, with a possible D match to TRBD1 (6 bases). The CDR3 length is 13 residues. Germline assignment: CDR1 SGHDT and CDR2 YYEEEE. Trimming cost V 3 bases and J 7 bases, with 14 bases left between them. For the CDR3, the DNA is TGTGCCAGCAGCTGGAGGACAGCGTGGGAGCAGTACTTC. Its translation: CASSWRTAWEQYF.

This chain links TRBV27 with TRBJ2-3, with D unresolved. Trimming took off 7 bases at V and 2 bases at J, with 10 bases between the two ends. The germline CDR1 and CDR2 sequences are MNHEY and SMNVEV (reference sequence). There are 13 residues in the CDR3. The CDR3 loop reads CASNGLHTDTQYF. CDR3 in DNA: TGTGCCAGCAATGGCTTACACACAGATACGCAGTATTTT.

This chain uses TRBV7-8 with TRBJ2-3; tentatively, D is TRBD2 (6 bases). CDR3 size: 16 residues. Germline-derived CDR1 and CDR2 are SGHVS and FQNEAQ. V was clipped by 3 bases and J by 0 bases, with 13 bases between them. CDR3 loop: CASSFRWGTSTDTQYF. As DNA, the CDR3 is TGTGCCAGCAGCTTTAGGTGGGGGACTAGCACAGATACGCAGTATTTT.

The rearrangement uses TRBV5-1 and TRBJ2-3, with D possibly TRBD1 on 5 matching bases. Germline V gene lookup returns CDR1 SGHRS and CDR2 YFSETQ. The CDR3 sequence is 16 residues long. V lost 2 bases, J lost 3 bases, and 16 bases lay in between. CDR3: CASSFSVGPLTDTQYF. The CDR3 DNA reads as TGCGCCAGCAGCTTTTCCGTGGGGCCCCTTACAGATACGCAGTATTTT.

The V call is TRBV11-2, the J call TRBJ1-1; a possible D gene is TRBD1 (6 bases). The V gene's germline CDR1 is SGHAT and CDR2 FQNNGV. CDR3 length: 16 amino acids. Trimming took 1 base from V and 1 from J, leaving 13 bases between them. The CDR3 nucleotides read TGTGCCAGCAGCTTAGGTACCGGGACAACGAACACTGAAGCTTTCTTT. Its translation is CASSLGTGTTNTEAFF. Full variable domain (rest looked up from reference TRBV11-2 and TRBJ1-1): EAGVAQSPRYKIIEKRQSVAFWCNPISGHATLYWYQQILGQGPKLLIQFQNNGVVDDSQLPKDRFSAERLKGVDSTLKIQPAKLEDSAVYLCASSLGTGTTNTEAFFGQGTRLTVV.

CDR3 residues: CASSLGEGTGNQPQHF. The CDR3 region has the DNA TGTGCCAGCAGCTTAGGTGAGGGCACGGGCAATCAGCCCCAGCATTTT. V gene TRBV7-9 combines with J gene TRBJ1-5; no definite D call. Germline CDR1 SEHNR, CDR2 FQNEAQ (reference sequence). The CDR3 runs 16 residues. V was clipped by 1 base and J by 2 bases, with 12 bases between them.

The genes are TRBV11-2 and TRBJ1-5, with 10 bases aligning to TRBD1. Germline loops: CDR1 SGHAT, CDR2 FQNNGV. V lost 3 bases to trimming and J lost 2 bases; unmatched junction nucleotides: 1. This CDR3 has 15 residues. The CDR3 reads CASSLTGGGNQPQHF. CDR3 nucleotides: TGTGCCAGCAGCTTGACAGGGGGCGGCAATCAGCCCCAGCATTTT. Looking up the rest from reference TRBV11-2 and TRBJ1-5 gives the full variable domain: EAGVAQSPRYKIIEKRQSVAFWCNPISGHATLYWYQQILGQGPKLLIQFQNNGVVDDSQLPKDRFSAERLKGVDSTLKIQPAKLEDSAVYLCASSLTGGGNQPQHFGDGTRLSIL.

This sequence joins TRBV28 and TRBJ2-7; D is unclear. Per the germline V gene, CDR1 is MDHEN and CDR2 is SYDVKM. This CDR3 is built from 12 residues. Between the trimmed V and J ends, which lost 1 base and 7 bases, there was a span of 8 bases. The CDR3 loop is CASSLYGREQYF. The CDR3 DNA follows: TGTGCCAGCAGTTTATACGGCAGGGAGCAGTACTTC.

CDR3 sequence (DNA): TGTGCCAGCGTTGGGACACACAATCAGCCCCAGCATTTT. Residues: CASVGTHNQPQHF. The chain couples TRBV28 to TRBJ1-5; D possibly corresponds to TRBD1 (6 bases). The CDR3 spans 13 residues. The V and J ends lost 8 bases and 3 bases respectively, with 11 bases between them. The germline V gene has CDR1 MDHEN and CDR2 SYDVKM.

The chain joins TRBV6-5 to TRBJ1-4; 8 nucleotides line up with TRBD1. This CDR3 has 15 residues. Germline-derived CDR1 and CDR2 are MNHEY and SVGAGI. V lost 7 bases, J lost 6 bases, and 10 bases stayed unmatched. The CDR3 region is CASNTGGQGYEKLFF. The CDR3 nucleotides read TGTGCCAGCAATACGGGAGGACAGGGCTATGAAAAACTGTTTTTT.

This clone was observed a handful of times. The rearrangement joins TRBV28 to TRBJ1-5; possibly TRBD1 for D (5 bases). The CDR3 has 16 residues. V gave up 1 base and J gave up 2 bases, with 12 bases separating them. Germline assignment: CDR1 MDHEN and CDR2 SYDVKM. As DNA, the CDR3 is TGTGCCAGCAGTTTATCGGGGGTTGGCGGCAATCAGCCCCAGCATTTT. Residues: CASSLSGVGGNQPQHF.